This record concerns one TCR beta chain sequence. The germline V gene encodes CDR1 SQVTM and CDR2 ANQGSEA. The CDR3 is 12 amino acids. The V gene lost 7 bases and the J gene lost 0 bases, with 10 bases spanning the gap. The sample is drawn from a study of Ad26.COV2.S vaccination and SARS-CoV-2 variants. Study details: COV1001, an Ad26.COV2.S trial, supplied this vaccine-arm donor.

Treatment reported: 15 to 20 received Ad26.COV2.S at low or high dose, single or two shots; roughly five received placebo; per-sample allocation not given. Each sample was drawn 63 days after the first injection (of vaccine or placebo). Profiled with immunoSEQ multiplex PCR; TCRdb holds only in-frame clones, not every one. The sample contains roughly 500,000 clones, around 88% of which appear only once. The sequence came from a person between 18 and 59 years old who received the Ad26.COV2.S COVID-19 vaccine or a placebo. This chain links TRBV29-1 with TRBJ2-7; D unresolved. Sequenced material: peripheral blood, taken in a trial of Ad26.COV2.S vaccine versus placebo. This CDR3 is CSAVTSSYEQYF. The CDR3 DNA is TGCAGCGCCGTGACGAGCTCCTACGAGCAGTACTTC.